A single sample is the source of the 28 T cell receptor beta chains below, sequenced in a study of T cell clonotyping in hematopoietic cell transplantation. Profiled with immunoSEQ multiplex PCR; TCRdb holds only in-frame clones, not every one. The data contain roughly 30,000 clones, about 93% of them seen just once; the ten biggest clones take up more than 2%. The time point here: recipient sample about 28 days before transplant, after cytoreduction. Sequencing used peripheral blood mononuclear cells, obtained before stem cell transplant. Every receptor here comes from a man aged 50 to 60 with acute myeloid leukemia. Some clones in this sample may be carry-over from other donors' samples.

The chain couples TRBV6-1 to TRBJ1-2; D remains ambiguous. Germline loops: CDR1 MNHNS, CDR2 SASEGT. The CDR3 runs to 14 residues. Between the trimmed V and J ends, which lost 5 bases and 11 bases, there was a span of 21 bases. Written as DNA, the CDR3 is TGTGCCAGCAGTCGTGGGCAGCCGAGTGATGCGTACACCTTC. This codes for CASSRGQPSDAYTF.

This chain links TRBV7-2 with TRBJ1-2; no definite D call. The CDR3 is 16 residues long. From germline, CDR1 is SGHTA and CDR2 FQGNSA. Trimming shortened V by 0 bases and J by 1 base, and 12 bases separated the two germline ends. CDR3 nucleotide sequence: TGTGCCAGCAGCTTAGCGTATTGGCAGGTTAACTATGGCTACACCTTC. Amino acids: CASSLAYWQVNYGYTF. Full variable domain (rest looked up from reference TRBV7-2 and TRBJ1-2): GAGVSQSPSNKVTEKGKDVELRCDPISGHTALYWYRQSLGQGLEFLIYFQGNSAPDKSGLPSDRFSAERTGGSVSTLTIQRTQQEDSAVYLCASSLAYWQVNYGYTFGSGTRLTVV.

V gene TRBV27 combines with J gene TRBJ2-7; D uncertain. The V and J ends lost 5 bases and 7 bases respectively, with 15 bases between them. The CDR3 loop spans 13 amino acids. Germline CDR1 is MNHEY and CDR2 is SMNVEV (reference sequence). The CDR3 region is CASSPWVSGEQYF. The DNA for the CDR3 is TGTGCCAGCAGTCCCTGGGTGTCTGGGGAGCAGTACTTC.

The chain is built from TRBV7-3 and TRBJ2-7; no definite D call. This CDR3 region has 14 residues. V was pared by 5 bases and J by 7 bases, with 18 bases between. The V gene's germline CDR1 is SGHTA and CDR2 FQGTGA. DNA of the CDR3: TGTGCCAGCAGCCCCGGGCCCCCTCCCCGAGAGCAGTACTTC. Its protein is CASSPGPPPREQYF. The whole variable domain, filled in from reference TRBV7-3 and TRBJ2-7, reads GAGVSQTPSNKVTEKGKYVELRCDPISGHTALYWYRQSLGQGPEFLIYFQGTGAADDSGLPNDRFFAVRPEGSVSTLKIQRTERGDSAVYLCASSPGPPPREQYFGPGTRLTVT.

This chain uses TRBV7-4 with TRBJ1-6; TRBD1 might be the D (6 bases). V gave up 4 bases and J gave up 2 bases, with 21 bases separating them. CDR1 and CDR2 from the germline V gene are SGHVT and SQSDAQ. The length of the CDR3 is 19 residues. CDR3 coding DNA: TGTGCCAGCAGCTGGTTGCCCGGCGGACAGACAGCCTATAATTCACCCCTCCACTTT. As protein: CASSWLPGGQTAYNSPLHF.

The chain recombines TRBV29-1 with TRBJ2-1; D not resolved. This CDR3 comprises 13 residues. Germline CDR1 SQVTM, CDR2 ANQGSEA. V was trimmed by 6 bases and J by 5 bases, leaving 14 bases between them. The CDR3 loop is CSVWFSSNNEQFF. The CDR3 DNA is TGCAGCGTGTGGTTTAGCTCGAACAATGAGCAGTTCTTC.

The chain combines TRBV5-4 with TRBJ2-3, with 7 bases aligning to TRBD1. The length of the CDR3 is 17 residues. Germline values: CDR1 SGHNT, CDR2 YYREEE (reference sequence). V was pared by 4 bases and J by 4 bases, with 15 bases of the junction left unmatched. The DNA for the CDR3 is TGTGCCAGCAGCCCACTAAAACAGGGGATCGTGGCAGATACGCAGTATTTT. Translated: CASSPLKQGIVADTQYF. Full variable domain (remainder filled in from reference TRBV5-4 and TRBJ2-3): ETGVTQSPTHLIKTRGQQVTLRCSSQSGHNTVSWYQQALGQGPQFIFQYYREEENGRGNFPPRFSGLQFPNYSSELNVNALELDDSALYLCASSPLKQGIVADTQYFGPGTRLTVL.

This rearrangement joins TRBV5-1 to TRBJ1-1, with 11 bases fitting TRBD1. Germline V gene sequence: CDR1 SGHRS, CDR2 YFSETQ. V lost 4 bases and J lost 3; bases outside the gene matches: 8. This CDR3 is built from 16 residues. CDR3 nucleotide sequence: TGCGCCAGCAGCCCGGACAGGGGGCTGTTTGACACTGAAGCTTTCTTT. Translated: CASSPDRGLFDTEAFF.

V and J are TRBV7-9 and TRBJ2-5; 12 bases are a match to TRBD2. CDR1 is SEHNR, CDR2 FQNEAQ, per germline (reference sequence). The CDR3 is 17 amino acids. Trimming cost V 7 bases and J 5 bases; bases outside gene matches: 14. CDR3 DNA sequence: TGTGCCAGCACCAGAGGATCTAGCGGGGGGGCAGCGGAGACCCAGTACTTC. Translated, it gives CASTRGSSGGAAETQYF.

The J gene is TRBJ2-3, the V gene TRBV5-6, with a possible D match to TRBD1 (5 bases). This CDR3 is built from 15 residues. Germline CDR1 is SGHDT and CDR2 is YYEEEE. V lost 4 bases and J lost 1, with 13 bases in between. CDR3 sequence reads: CASSGQGGGTDTQYF. The CDR3 coding sequence is TGTGCCAGCAGCGGTCAGGGTGGCGGCACAGATACGCAGTATTTT. Combining the CDR3 with reference TRBV5-6 and TRBJ2-3 gives the whole variable domain DAGVTQSPTHLIKTRGQQVTLRCSPKSGHDTVSWYQQALGQGPQFIFQYYEEEERQRGNFPDRFSGHQFPNYSSELNVNALLLGDSALYLCASSGQGGGTDTQYFGPGTRLTVL.

This clone has only a few counts. The rearrangement joins TRBV7-2 to TRBJ1-1; D call uncertain. Trimming removed 2 bases from V and 5 bases from J, with 6 bases in between. Per germline, CDR1 SGHTA and CDR2 FQGNSA. The CDR3 covers 12 residues. The CDR3 loop reads CASSLMGTEAFF. The CDR3, as DNA: TGTGCCAGCAGCTTAATGGGAACTGAAGCTTTCTTT.

The chain joins TRBV10-2 to TRBJ2-5; D not resolved. The germline V gene encodes CDR1 WSHSY and CDR2 SAAADI. With 3 bases removed from V and 5 bases from J, the gap between germline ends came to 13 bases. The CDR3 runs 14 residues. Here the CDR3 reads CASSDVGRGETQYF. The CDR3, as DNA: TGCGCCAGCAGTGATGTGGGCCGTGGGGAGACCCAGTACTTC.

The chain has TRBV7-2 and TRBJ2-5; 15 bases map to TRBD2. From germline, CDR1 is SGHTA and CDR2 FQGNSA. There are 16 residues in the CDR3. The ends lost 5 bases at V and 4 bases at J; junction bases unmatched: 5. CDR3 sequence (DNA): TGTGCCAGCAGCGGATCGGGACTAGCGGGAGGAGAGACCCAGTACTTC. Translation gives CASSGSGLAGGETQYF.

As DNA, the CDR3 is TGTGCCAGCAGTCACCTAGGGACAGGCGGGCTCTATGGCTACACCTTC. Its translation is CASSHLGTGGLYGYTF. This rearrangement joins TRBV5-6 to TRBJ1-2; TRBD1 matches at 8 bases. V shed 5 bases, J shed 4 bases, and the junction held 13 bases outside the gene matches. The V gene's germline CDR1 is SGHDT and CDR2 YYEEEE. CDR3 length equals 16 residues.

This sequence joins TRBV29-1 and TRBJ2-4; TRBD1 matches at 8 bases. This CDR3 has 15 amino acids. Germline-derived CDR1 and CDR2 are SQVTM and ANQGSEA. J was trimmed by 8 bases and V by 4 bases; bases with no gene match: 13. The CDR3 protein is CSVGGPRTGKDIQYF. The DNA of the CDR3 is TGCAGCGTTGGGGGTCCGCGGACAGGGAAAGACATTCAGTACTTC. The variable domain in full, completed from reference TRBV29-1 and TRBJ2-4, reads SAVISQKPSRDICQRGTSLTIQCQVDSQVTMMFWYRQQPGQSLTLIATANQGSEATYESGFVIDKFPISRPNLTFSTLTVSNMSPEDSSIYLCSVGGPRTGKDIQYFGAGTRLSVL.

This clone came up once. The chain is built from TRBV7-2 and TRBJ2-7, with D perhaps matching TRBD1 (5 bases). The germline V gene encodes CDR1 SGHTA and CDR2 FQGNSA. The CDR3 is 14 residues long. V was cut by 5 bases and J by 3 bases, with 14 bases left in between. CDR3 in DNA: TGTGCCAGCAGCCAGTGGGGCCTAAGCTACGAGCAGTACTTC. It encodes CASSQWGLSYEQYF.

The CDR3 protein is CATARVDYGYTF. CDR3 DNA: TGTGCCACCGCTCGGGTGGACTATGGCTACACCTTC. The chain combines TRBV10-3 with TRBJ1-2; D remains unclear. The CDR3 runs 12 residues. Germline values: CDR1 ENHRY, CDR2 SYGVKD. The V end was cut by 10 bases, the J end by 3 bases, with 12 bases between.

The rearrangement uses TRBV6-5 and TRBJ2-7; 7 bases are a match to TRBD2. The CDR3 has 15 residues. Germline V CDR1 and CDR2: MNHEY, SVGAGI. Trimming cost V 6 bases and J 6 bases; bases outside gene matches: 14. The CDR3 protein is CASSTYRGGSGEQYF. The CDR3 DNA reads as TGTGCCAGCAGCACCTACCGAGGCGGGAGCGGCGAGCAGTACTTC.

This chain connects TRBV15 to TRBJ2-7, with D possibly matching TRBD1 (5 bases). Between the trimmed V and J ends, which lost 1 base and 5 bases, there was a span of 15 bases. Germline V gene data show CDR1 as LNHNV and CDR2 as YYDKDF (reference sequence). The CDR3 extends over 15 amino acids. This CDR3 reads CATSRGQGDRDEQYF. CDR3 coding DNA: TGTGCCACCAGCAGAGGGCAGGGTGATAGGGACGAGCAGTACTTC.

The chain joins TRBV27 to TRBJ2-7; 11 bases match TRBD1. Germline V gene data show CDR1 as MNHEY and CDR2 as SMNVEV (reference sequence). J gave up 6 bases and V 2 bases, and 3 bases lay outside the gene matches. The CDR3 length is 14 residues. The CDR3 is CASSLGDRGFEQYF. The CDR3 nucleotides are TGTGCCAGCAGTTTAGGGGACAGGGGGTTCGAGCAGTACTTC.

CDR3 nucleotides: TGCGCCAGCAGCGTCGGGGACAGGGGGACTGAAGCTTTCTTT. It specifies CASSVGDRGTEAFF. The J gene is TRBJ1-1, the V gene TRBV5-1, with 11 bases matching TRBD1. The CDR3 is 14 amino acids. From germline, CDR1 is SGHRS and CDR2 YFSETQ. V dropped 4 bases and J dropped 5; count of bases not matched to a gene: 4.

CDR3 residues: CASLGHGRYNEQFF. CDR3 in DNA: TGCGCCAGCCTAGGACACGGACGATACAATGAGCAGTTCTTC. This chain links TRBV4-1 with TRBJ2-1; the D gene is possibly TRBD1 (5 bases). The CDR3 spans 14 residues. Germline loops: CDR1 MGHRA, CDR2 YSYEKL. V was clipped by 8 bases and J by 4 bases, with 15 bases between them.

This rearrangement joins TRBV6-6 to TRBJ2-3; the D is unclear. The V end lost 8 bases, the J end lost 11 bases, and 26 bases lay between the germline ends. The germline V gene has CDR1 MNHNY and CDR2 SVGAGI (reference sequence). The CDR3 has 15 residues. The CDR3 bases are TGTGCCAGCGGCCCGAGTGGCCCGACGTTGGTAAAGCAGTATTTT. It encodes CASGPSGPTLVKQYF.

This chain uses TRBV7-7 with TRBJ2-2, with TRBD1 as a possible D gene (6 bases). Trimming took 5 bases from V and 6 from J, leaving 10 bases between them. The CDR3 runs to 13 residues. Germline V gene sequence: CDR1 SSHAT, CDR2 FNYEAQ (reference sequence). This CDR3 is CASSTDRSGELFF. The CDR3 nucleotides read TGTGCCAGCAGCACCGACAGGTCCGGGGAGCTGTTTTTT.

The chain combines TRBV10-2 with TRBJ2-7; TRBD2 matches at 7 bases. Germline CDR1 is WSHSY and CDR2 is SAAADI. This CDR3 region has 17 residues. V gave up 0 bases and J gave up 0 bases; unmatched junction bases: 8. The CDR3 loop reads CASSESVLAENSYEQYF. The DNA for the CDR3 is TGCGCCAGCAGTGAGTCCGTGCTAGCGGAAAACTCCTACGAGCAGTACTTC.

The gene calls are TRBV19 and TRBJ1-5, with 9 bases matching TRBD1. V shed 3 bases and J 6 bases; nucleotides not matched to a gene: 9. The germline V gene encodes CDR1 LNHDA and CDR2 SQIVND (reference sequence). The CDR3 consists of 16 residues. For the CDR3, the DNA is TGTGCCAGTAGTATCCCCGGGACAGGGTCTTTTCAGCCCCAGCATTTT. Protein: CASSIPGTGSFQPQHF.

This clone was counted once. Written as DNA, the CDR3 is TGTGCCAGTAGTATAGCGGGACAGAATAATTCACCCCTCCACTTT. Its translation: CASSIAGQNNSPLHF. The V and J genes are TRBV19 and TRBJ1-6; 7 nucleotides line up with TRBD1. The CDR3 covers 15 residues. The J segment lost 5 bases and the V segment lost 1 base, leaving 2 bases of the junction unmatched. Germline V CDR1 and CDR2: LNHDA, SQIVND (reference sequence).

V and J are TRBV9 and TRBJ2-5; no reliable D call. The germline CDR1 and CDR2 sequences are SGDLS and YYNGEE. V lost 0 bases, J lost 4 bases, and 10 bases lay in between. The CDR3 is 14 amino acids. Here the CDR3 DNA reads TGTGCCAGCAGCGTAGGGGCCGGGCGAGAGACCCAGTACTTC. Its translation: CASSVGAGRETQYF.